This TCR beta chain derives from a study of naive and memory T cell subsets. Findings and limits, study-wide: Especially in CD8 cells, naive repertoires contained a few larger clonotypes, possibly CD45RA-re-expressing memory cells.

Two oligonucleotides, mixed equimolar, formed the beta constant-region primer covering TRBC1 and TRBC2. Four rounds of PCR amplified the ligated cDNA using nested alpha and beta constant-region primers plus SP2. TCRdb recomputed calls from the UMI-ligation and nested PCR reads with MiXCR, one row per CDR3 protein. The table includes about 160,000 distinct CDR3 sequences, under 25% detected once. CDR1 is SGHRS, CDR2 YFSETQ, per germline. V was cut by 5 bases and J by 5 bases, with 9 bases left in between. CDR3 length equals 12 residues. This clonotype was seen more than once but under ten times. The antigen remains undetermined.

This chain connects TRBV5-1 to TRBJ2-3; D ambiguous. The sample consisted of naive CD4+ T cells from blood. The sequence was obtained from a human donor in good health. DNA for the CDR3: TGCGCCAGCAGGTCCTCATTAGATACGCAGTATTTT. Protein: CASRSSLDTQYF.